This T cell receptor beta chain was sequenced during a study of beta chain features in type 1 diabetes. Every isolated RNA sample was fully reverse transcribed, so sequencing captured expressed TCRB transcripts. Repertoires were generated with immunoSEQ multiplex PCR, while TCRdb's copy carries only in-frame clones and drops some. This sample has 35,000 to 50,000 clones, with 50% found just once. Between the trimmed V and J ends, which lost 3 bases and 1 base, there was a span of 10 bases. CDR1 is MDHEN, CDR2 SYDVKM, per germline. This CDR3 is 15 amino acids long. This receptor was taken from a woman in her twenties or thirties in good health. The chain has TRBV28 and TRBJ2-1, with a weak D call TRBD2 (5 bases). Sequenced sample: stem cell memory CD4+ T cells from blood. The CDR3 loop is CASSLAGWSYNEQFF. The CDR3 DNA sequence: TGTGCCAGCAGTTTGGCGGGTTGGTCCTACAATGAGCAGTTCTTC.